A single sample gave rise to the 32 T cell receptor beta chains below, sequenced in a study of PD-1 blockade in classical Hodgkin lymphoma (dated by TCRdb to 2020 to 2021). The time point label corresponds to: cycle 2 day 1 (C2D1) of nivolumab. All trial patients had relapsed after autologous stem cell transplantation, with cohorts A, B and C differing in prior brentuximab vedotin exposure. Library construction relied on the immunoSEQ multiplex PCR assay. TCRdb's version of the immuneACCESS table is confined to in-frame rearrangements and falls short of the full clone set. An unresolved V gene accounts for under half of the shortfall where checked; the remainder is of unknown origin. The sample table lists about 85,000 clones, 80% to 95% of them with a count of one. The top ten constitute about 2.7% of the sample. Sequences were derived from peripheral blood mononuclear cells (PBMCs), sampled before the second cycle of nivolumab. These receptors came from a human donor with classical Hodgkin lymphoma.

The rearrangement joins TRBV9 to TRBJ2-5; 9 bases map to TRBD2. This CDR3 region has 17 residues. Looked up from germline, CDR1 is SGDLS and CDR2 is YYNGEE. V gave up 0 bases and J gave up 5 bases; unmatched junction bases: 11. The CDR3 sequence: CASSVDASGKPRETQYF. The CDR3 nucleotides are TGTGCCAGCAGCGTAGACGCTAGCGGGAAACCCCGGGAGACCCAGTACTTC.

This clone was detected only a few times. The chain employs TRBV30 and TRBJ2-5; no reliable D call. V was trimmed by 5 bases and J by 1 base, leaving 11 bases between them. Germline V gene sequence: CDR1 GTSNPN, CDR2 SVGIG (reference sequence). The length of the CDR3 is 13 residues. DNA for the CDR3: TGTGCCTGGTCGACGAGAACCCAAGAGACCCAGTACTTC. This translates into CAWSTRTQETQYF.

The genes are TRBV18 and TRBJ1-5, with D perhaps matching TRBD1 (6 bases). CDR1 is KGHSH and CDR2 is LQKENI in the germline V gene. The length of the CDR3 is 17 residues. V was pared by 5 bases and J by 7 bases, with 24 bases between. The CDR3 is CASSSSPGGGKGQPQHF. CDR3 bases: TGTGCCAGCTCATCCAGCCCTGGGGGCGGCAAGGGCCAGCCCCAGCATTTT. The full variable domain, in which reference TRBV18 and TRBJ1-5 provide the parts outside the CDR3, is NAGVMQNPRHLVRRRGQEARLRCSPMKGHSHVYWYRQLPEEGLKFMVYLQKENIIDESGMPKERFSAEFPKEGPSILRIQQVVRGDSAAYFCASSSSPGGGKGQPQHFGDGTRLSIL.

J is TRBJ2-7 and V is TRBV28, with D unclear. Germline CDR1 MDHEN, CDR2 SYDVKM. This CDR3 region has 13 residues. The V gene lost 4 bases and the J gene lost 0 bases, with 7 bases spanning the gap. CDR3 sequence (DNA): TGTGCCAGCAGTTACTACTACTCCTACGAGCAGTACTTC. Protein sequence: CASSYYYSYEQYF.

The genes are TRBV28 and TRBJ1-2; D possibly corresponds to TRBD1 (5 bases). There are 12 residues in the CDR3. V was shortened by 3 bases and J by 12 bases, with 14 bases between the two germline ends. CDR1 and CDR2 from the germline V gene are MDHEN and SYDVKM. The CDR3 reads CASSFTIGEDTF. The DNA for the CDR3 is TGTGCCAGCAGTTTTACCATAGGGGAGGACACCTTC.

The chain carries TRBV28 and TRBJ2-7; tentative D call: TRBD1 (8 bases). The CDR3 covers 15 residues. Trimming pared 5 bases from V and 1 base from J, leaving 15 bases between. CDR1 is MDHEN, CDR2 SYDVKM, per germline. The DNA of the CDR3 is TGTGCCAGCAGTCCATTACAGGGGGGGTCCTACGAGCAGTACTTC. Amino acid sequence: CASSPLQGGSYEQYF. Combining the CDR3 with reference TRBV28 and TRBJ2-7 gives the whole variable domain DVKVTQSSRYLVKRTGEKVFLECVQDMDHENMFWYRQDPGLGLRLIYFSYDVKMKEKGDIPEGYSVSREKKERFSLILESASTNQTSMYLCASSPLQGGSYEQYFGPGTRLTVT.

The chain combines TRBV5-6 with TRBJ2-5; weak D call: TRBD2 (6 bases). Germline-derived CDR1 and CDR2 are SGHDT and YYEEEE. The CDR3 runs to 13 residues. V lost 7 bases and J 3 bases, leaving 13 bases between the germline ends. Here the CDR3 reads CASARGIKETQYF. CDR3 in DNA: TGTGCCAGCGCGCGCGGGATAAAAGAGACCCAGTACTTC.

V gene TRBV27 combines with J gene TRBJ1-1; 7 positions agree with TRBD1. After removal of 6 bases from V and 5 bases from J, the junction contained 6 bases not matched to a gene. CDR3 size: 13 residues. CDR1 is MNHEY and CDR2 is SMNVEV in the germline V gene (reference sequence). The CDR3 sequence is CASSLGQKTEAFF. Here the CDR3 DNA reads TGTGCCAGCAGCTTGGGACAGAAAACTGAAGCTTTCTTT.

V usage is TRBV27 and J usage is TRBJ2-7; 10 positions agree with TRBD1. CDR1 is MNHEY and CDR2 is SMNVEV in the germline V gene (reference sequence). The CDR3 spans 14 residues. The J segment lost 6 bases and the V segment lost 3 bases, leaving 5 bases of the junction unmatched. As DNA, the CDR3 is TGTGCCAGCAGTTTGGGGACAGGGGCGGGCGAGCAGTACTTC. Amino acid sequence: CASSLGTGAGEQYF.

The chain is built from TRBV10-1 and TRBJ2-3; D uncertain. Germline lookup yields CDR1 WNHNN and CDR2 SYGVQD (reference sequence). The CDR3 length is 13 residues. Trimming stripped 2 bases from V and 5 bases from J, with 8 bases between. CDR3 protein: CASSETQRDTQYF. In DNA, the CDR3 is TGCGCCAGCAGTGAGACTCAAAGAGATACGCAGTATTTT.

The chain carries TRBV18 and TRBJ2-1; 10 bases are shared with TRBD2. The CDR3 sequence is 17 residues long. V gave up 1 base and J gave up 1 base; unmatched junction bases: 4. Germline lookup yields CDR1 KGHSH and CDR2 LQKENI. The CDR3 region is CASSPLPSGGSYNEQFF. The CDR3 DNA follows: TGTGCCAGCTCACCACTTCCTAGCGGGGGTTCCTACAATGAGCAGTTCTTC.

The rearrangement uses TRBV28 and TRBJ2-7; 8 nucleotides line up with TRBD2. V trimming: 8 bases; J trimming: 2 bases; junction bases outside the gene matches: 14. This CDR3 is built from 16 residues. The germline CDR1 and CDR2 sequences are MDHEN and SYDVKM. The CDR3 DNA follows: TGTGCCAGCCGCGCGGGGGGTGGGAGACTTGCCTACGAGCAGTACTTC. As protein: CASRAGGGRLAYEQYF.

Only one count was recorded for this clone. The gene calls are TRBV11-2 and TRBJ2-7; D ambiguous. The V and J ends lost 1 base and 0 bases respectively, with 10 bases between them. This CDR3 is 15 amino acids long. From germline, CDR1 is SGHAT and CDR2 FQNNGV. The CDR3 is CASSLVTVGSYEQYF. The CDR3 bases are TGTGCCAGCAGCTTAGTTACCGTGGGCTCCTACGAGCAGTACTTC.

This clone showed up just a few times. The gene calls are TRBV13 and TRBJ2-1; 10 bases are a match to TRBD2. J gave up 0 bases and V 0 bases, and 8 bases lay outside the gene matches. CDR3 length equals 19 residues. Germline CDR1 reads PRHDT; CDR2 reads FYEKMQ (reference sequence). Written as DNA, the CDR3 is TGTGCCAGCAGCTTAGGTGACTTAGCGGGGGGAGACTCCTACAATGAGCAGTTCTTC. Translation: CASSLGDLAGGDSYNEQFF.

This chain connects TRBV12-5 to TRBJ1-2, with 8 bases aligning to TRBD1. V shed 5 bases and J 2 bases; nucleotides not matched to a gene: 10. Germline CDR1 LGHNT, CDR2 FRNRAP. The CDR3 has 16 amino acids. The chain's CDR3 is CASGVPRGQRNYGYTF. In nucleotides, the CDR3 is TGTGCTAGTGGTGTGCCCAGGGGGCAAAGGAACTATGGCTACACCTTC.

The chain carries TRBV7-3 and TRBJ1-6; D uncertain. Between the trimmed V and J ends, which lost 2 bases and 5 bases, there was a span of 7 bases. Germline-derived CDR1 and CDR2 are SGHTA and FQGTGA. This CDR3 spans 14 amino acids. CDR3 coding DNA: TGTGCCAGCAGCTTATCCCGTAATAATTCACCCCTCCACTTT. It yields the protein CASSLSRNNSPLHF.

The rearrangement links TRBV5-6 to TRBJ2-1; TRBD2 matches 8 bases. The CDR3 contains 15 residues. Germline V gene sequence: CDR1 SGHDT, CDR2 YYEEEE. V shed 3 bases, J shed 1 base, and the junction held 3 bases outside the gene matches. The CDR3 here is CASSWPSGSYNEQFF. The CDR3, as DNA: TGTGCCAGCAGCTGGCCTAGCGGGTCCTACAATGAGCAGTTCTTC.

The CDR3 sequence is CASSPTSPVTDTQYF. In DNA form, the CDR3 reads TGCGCCAGCAGCCCGACTAGCCCCGTCACAGATACGCAGTATTTT. The chain uses TRBV10-2 and TRBJ2-3; 7 bases match TRBD2. This CDR3 contains 15 residues. The V segment lost 6 bases and the J segment 2 bases; nucleotides outside the gene matches: 8. The germline V gene has CDR1 WSHSY and CDR2 SAAADI.

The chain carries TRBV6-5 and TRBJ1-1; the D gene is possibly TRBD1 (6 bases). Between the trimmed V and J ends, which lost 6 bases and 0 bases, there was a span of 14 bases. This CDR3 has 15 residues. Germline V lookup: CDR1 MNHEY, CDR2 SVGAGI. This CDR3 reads CASRHGTYMNTEAFF. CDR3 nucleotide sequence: TGTGCCAGCAGGCACGGGACATACATGAACACTGAAGCTTTCTTT.

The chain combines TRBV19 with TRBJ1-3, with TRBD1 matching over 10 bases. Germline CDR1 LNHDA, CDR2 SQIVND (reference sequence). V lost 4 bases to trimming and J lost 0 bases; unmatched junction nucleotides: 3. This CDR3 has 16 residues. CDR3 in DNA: TGTGCCAGTAGTAAGGGACAGGGGCGCTCTGGAAACACCATATATTTT. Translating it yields CASSKGQGRSGNTIYF. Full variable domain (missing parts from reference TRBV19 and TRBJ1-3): DGGITQSPKYLFRKEGQNVTLSCEQNLNHDAMYWYRQDPGQGLRLIYYSQIVNDFQKGDIAEGYSVSREKKESFPLTVTSAQKNPTAFYLCASSKGQGRSGNTIYFGEGSWLTVV.

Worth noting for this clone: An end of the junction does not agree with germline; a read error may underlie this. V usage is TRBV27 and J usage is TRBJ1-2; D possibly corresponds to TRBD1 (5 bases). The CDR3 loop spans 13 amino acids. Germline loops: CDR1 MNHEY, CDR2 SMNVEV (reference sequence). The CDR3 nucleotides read TGTGCCAGCAGTTCAGGGCTAACTTATGACTACACCTTC. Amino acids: CASSSGLTYDYTF.

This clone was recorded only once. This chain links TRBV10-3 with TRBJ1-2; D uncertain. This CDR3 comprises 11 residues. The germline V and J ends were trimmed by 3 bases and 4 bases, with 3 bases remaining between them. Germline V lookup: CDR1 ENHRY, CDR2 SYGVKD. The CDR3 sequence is CAISDAYGYTF. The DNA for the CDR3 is TGTGCCATCAGTGACGCCTATGGCTACACCTTC.

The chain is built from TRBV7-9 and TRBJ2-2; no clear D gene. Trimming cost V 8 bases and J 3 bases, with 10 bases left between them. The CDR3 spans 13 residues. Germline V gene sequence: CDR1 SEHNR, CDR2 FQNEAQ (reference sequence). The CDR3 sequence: CASRNSYTGELFF. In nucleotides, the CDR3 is TGTGCCAGCCGGAACAGTTACACCGGGGAGCTGTTTTTT. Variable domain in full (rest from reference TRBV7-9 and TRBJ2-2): DTGVSQNPRHKITKRGQNVTFRCDPISEHNRLYWYRQTLGQGPEFLTYFQNEAQLEKSRLLSDRFSAERPKGSFSTLEIQRTEQGDSAMYLCASRNSYTGELFFGEGSRLTVL.

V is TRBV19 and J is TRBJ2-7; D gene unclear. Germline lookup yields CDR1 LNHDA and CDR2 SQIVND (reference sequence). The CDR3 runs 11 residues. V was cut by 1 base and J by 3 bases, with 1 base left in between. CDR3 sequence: CASSIGYEQYF. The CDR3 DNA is TGTGCCAGTAGTATAGGCTACGAGCAGTACTTC.

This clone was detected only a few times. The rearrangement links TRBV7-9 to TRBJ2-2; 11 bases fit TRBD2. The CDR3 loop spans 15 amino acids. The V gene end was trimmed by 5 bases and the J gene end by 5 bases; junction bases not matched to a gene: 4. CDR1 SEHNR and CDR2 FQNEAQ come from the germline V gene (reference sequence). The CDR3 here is CASSQRLAGTGELFF. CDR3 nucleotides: TGTGCCAGCAGCCAACGACTAGCGGGAACCGGGGAGCTGTTTTTT.

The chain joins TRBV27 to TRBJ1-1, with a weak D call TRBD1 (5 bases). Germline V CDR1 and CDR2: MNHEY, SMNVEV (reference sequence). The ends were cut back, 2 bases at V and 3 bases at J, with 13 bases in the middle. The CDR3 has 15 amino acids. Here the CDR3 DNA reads TGTGCCAGCAGTTTAAGAGGGGTGAGCCACACTGAAGCTTTCTTT. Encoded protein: CASSLRGVSHTEAFF.

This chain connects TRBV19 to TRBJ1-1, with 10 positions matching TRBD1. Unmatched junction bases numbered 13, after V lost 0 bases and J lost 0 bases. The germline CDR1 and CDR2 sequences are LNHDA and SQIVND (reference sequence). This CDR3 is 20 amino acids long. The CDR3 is CASSIEIVRDRGHLNTEAFF. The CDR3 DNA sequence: TGTGCCAGTAGTATAGAAATTGTCCGGGACAGGGGTCATTTGAACACTGAAGCTTTCTTT.

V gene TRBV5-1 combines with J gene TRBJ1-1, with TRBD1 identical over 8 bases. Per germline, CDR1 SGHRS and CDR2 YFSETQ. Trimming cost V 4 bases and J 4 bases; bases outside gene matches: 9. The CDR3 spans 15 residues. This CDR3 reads CASSLKTGEVTEAFF. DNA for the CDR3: TGCGCCAGCAGCCTAAAGACAGGGGAAGTCACTGAAGCTTTCTTT.

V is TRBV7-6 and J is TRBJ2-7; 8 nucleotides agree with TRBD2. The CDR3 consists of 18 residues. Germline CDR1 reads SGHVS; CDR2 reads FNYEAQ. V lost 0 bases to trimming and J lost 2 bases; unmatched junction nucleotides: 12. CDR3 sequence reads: CASSLAGGADLGTYEQYF. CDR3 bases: TGTGCCAGCAGCTTAGCCGGGGGGGCGGACCTGGGAACCTACGAGCAGTACTTC.

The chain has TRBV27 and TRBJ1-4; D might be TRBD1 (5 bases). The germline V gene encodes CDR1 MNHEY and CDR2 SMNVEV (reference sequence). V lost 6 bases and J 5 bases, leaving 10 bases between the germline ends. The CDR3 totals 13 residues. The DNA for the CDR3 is TGTGCCAGCAGCCCCCGACAGAATGAAAAACTGTTTTTT. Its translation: CASSPRQNEKLFF.

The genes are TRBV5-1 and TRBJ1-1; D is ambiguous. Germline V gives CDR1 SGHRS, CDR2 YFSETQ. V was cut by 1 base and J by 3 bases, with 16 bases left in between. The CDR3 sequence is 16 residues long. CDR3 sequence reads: CASSLLRNEYDTEAFF. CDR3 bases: TGCGCCAGCAGCTTGCTCAGGAATGAATACGACACTGAAGCTTTCTTT.

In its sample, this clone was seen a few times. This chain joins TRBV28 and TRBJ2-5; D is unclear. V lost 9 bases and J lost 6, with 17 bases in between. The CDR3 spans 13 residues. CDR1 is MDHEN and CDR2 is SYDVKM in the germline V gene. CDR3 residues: CASNLVVGQTQYF. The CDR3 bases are TGTGCCAGTAATCTAGTTGTCGGGCAGACCCAGTACTTC.